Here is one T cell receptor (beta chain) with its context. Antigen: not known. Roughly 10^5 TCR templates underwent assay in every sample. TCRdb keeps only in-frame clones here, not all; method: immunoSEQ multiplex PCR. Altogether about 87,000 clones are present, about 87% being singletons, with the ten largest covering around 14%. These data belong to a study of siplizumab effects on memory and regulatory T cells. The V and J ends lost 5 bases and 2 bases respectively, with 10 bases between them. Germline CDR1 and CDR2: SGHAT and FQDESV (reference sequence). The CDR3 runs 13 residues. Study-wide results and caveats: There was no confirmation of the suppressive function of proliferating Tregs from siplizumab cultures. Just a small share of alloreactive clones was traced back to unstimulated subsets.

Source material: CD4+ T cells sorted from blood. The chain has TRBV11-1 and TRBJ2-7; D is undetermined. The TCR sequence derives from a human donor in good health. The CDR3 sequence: CASSRDTAYEQYF. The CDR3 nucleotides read TGTGCCAGCAGCCGTGACACAGCCTACGAGCAGTACTTC.